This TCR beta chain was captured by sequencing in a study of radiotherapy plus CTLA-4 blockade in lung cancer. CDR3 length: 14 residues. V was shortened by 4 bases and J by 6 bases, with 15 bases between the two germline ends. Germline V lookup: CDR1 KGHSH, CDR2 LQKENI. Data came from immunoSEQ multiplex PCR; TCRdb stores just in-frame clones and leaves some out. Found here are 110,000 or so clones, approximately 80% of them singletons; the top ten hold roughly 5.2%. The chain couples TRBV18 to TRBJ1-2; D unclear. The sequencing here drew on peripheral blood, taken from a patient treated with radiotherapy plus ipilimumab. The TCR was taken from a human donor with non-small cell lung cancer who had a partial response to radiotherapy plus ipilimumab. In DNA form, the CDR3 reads TGTGCCAGCTCACGCGGGGAAAGGGAGGATGGCTACACCTTC. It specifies CASSRGEREDGYTF.